This T cell receptor beta chain was profiled in a study of siplizumab effects on memory and regulatory T cells. Using immunoSEQ multiplex PCR, the repertoire was profiled, and TCRdb retains in-frame clones only, with some absent. The sample holds under 140,000 clones, about nine tenths seen once. This CDR3 region has 12 residues. V was trimmed by 3 bases and J by 6 bases, leaving 6 bases between them. Germline CDR1 and CDR2: MDHEN and SYDVKM. A word on this clone: As yet, its antigen is unknown.

The study's findings and limits: Of the proliferating CD4+ or CD8+ clones, roughly 80-96% lacked a naive or memory phenotype that could be assigned.

The TCR comes from a human donor in good health. The sample was CD4+ T cells sorted from blood. J is TRBJ1-5 and V is TRBV28; unclear D gene. Written as DNA, the CDR3 is TGTGCCAGCAGTTTGTTTGGTCAGCCCCAGCATTTT. This encodes CASSLFGQPQHF.